These T cell receptor beta chains were read from a single sample in a study of T cell repertoires in cytomegalovirus infection. TCRdb reanalysed the reads using MiXCR and keeps one entry per CDR3 protein. The repertoire holds some 940,000 distinct CDR3 sequences, with 30% to 40% as singletons. No antigen has been assigned to these receptors. Sample: cultured CD8+ T cells from PBMCs, taken from culture after CMV antigen stimulation. These receptor sequences come from a human donor in good health (CMV status not recorded). Some clones in this sample may be carry-over from other donors' samples. Each CDR3 is given with its conserved first and last residue. Fields, in order: CDR3 DNA, CDR3 protein, V gene, D gene, J gene, clone size. The D gene is left open where the match is weak. Some rows have no size entry. The others give once, few or many, or a class for an expanded clone.

TGCAGCGTTGAGGACAGGGGGATCCAAGGTGCCACCGAGCAGTACTTC,CSVEDRGIQGATEQYF,TRBV29-1,TRBD1,TRBJ2-7,.
TGTGCCAGCAGCTTGGGTCCCCCCGGGATTCGGGAGCTGTTTTTT,CASSLGPPGIRELFF,TRBV5-6,.,TRBJ2-2,few
TGTGCCAGCAGTTTTGGTGGGCTAAACAATGAGCAGTTCTTC,CASSFGGLNNEQFF,TRBV12-3/TRBV12-4,.,TRBJ2-1,.
TGTGCCAGCAGCTTGGCGGTGCAACCCTACGAGCAGTACTTC,CASSLAVQPYEQYF,TRBV7-4,.,TRBJ2-7,.
TGTGCCAGCCAAATAAGAAGGGGGGACTCTGGGGCCAACGTCCTGACTTTC,CASQIRRGDSGANVLTF,TRBV6-1,.,TRBJ2-6,.
TGTGCCAGTGCGACAGCTCCATATGGCTACACCTTC,CASATAPYGYTF,TRBV19,.,TRBJ1-2,.
TGTGCCAGCACTTTCGAGACAGGGGAGAGATTGGGCTATGGCTACACCTTC,CASTFETGERLGYGYTF,TRBV6-1,TRBD1,TRBJ1-2,many
TGTGCCAGCAGCTTGGAAACGGCGACCCAGTACTTC,CASSLETATQYF,TRBV13,.,TRBJ2-5,.
TGTGCCAGCAGTTTAGATAGGAGACTAGCGGCCCCCGGGCAGTTCTTC,CASSLDRRLAAPGQFF,TRBV28,TRBD2,TRBJ2-1,.
TGTGCCAGCAGCTTAATTATACAGGCCTCCTCTGGAAACACCATATATTTT,CASSLIIQASSGNTIYF,TRBV7-3,.,TRBJ1-3,many
TGCAGTGCTTGGAACCTTGGGGGGGGCTCGCGCAATTCACCCCTCCACTTT,CSAWNLGGGSRNSPLHF,TRBV20-1,.,TRBJ1-6,.
TGTGCCAGCAGCTCGCTACAGGGGGGAGAGACCCAGTACTTC,CASSSLQGGETQYF,TRBV7-8,TRBD1,TRBJ2-5,.
TGCGCCAGCAGCCAAGGGGGGTACACCGGGGAGCTGTTTTTT,CASSQGGYTGELFF,TRBV4-1,.,TRBJ2-2,many
TGTGCCAGCAGTTTCGGTCTGCTTAGACAGGGGAAAACTAGCACAGATACGCAGTATTTT,CASSFGLLRQGKTSTDTQYF,TRBV6-5,TRBD1,TRBJ2-3,few
TGTGCCAGTAGTATAACGGAAGATCAGCCCCAGCATTTT,CASSITEDQPQHF,TRBV19,.,TRBJ1-5,few
TGTGCCAGCAGCTTAGGTCTCCAAGAGGGGAACTTC,CASSLGLQEGNF,TRBV7-9,.,TRBJ2-5,few
TGTGCCAGTAGTACCCTACCTAATCAGCCCCAGCATTTT,CASSTLPNQPQHF,TRBV19,.,TRBJ1-5,.
TGTGCCAGCACCCCAGGTTGGGGAGGCGGGGAGCTGTTTTTT,CASTPGWGGGELFF,TRBV27,.,TRBJ2-2,.